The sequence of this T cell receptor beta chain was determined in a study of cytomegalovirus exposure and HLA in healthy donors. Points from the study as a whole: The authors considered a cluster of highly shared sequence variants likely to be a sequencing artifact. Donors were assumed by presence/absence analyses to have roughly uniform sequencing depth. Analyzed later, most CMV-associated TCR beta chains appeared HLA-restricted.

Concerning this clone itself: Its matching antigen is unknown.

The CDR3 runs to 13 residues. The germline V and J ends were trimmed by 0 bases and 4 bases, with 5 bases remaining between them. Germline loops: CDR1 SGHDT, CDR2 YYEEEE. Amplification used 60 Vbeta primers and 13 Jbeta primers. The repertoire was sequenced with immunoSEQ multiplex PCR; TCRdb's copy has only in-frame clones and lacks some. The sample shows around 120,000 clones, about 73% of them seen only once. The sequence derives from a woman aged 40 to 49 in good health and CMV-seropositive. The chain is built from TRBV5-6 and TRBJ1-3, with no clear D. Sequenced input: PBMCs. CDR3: CASSLDQGNTIYF. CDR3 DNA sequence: TGTGCCAGCAGCTTGGATCAGGGAAACACCATATATTTT.